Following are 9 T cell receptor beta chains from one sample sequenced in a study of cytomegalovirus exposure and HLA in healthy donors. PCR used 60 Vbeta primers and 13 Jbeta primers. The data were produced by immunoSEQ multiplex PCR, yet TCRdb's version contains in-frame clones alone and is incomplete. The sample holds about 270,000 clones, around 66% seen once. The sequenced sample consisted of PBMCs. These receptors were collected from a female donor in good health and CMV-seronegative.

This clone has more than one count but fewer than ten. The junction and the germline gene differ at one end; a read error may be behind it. CDR3 in amino acids: CASSYGGAWDSPLHF. The CDR3 nucleotides are TGTGCCAGCAGTTACGGGGGGGCCTGGGATTCCCCCCTCCACTTT. The rearrangement links TRBV6-5 to TRBJ1-6, with a possible D match to TRBD1 (6 bases). Germline CDR1 is MNHEY and CDR2 is SVGAGI. This CDR3 has 15 residues.

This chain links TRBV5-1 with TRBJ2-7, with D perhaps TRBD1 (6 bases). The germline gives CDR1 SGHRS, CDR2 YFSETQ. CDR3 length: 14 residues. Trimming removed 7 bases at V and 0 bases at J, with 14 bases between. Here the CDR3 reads CASRQGRSSYEQYF. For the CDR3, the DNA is TGCGCCAGCCGCCAGGGGCGCAGCTCCTACGAGCAGTACTTC.

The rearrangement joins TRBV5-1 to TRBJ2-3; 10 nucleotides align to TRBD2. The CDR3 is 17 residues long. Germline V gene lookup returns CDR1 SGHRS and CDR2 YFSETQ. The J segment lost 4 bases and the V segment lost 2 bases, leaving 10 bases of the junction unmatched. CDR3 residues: CASSLAGGAVSADTQYF. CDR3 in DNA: TGCGCCAGCAGCTTAGCGGGAGGGGCCGTCTCTGCAGATACGCAGTATTTT.

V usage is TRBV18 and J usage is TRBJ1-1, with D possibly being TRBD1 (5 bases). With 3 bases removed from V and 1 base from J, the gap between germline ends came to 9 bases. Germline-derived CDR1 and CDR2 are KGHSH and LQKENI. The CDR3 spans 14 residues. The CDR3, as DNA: TGTGCCAGCTCACCCCAGGGCCCGAACACTGAAGCTTTCTTT. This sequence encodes CASSPQGPNTEAFF.

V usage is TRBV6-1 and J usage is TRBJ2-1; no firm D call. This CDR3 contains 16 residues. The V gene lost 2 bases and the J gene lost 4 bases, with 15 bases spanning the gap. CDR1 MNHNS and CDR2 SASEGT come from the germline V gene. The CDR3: CASSEQSIARYNEQFF. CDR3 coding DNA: TGTGCCAGCAGTGAACAGTCAATAGCTAGGTACAATGAGCAGTTCTTC.

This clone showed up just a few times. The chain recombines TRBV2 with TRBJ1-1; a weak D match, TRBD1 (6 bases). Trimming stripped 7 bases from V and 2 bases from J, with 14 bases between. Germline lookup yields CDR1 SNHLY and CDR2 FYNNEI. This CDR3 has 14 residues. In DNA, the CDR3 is TGTGCCAGCACCAGGACAGCGTCTAACACTGAAGCTTTCTTT. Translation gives CASTRTASNTEAFF. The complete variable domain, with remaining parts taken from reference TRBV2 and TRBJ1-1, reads EPEVTQTPSHQVTQMGQEVILRCVPISNHLYFYWYRQILGQKVEFLVSFYNNEISEKSEIFDDQFSVERPDGSNFTLKIRSTKLEDSAMYFCASTRTASNTEAFFGQGTRLTVV.

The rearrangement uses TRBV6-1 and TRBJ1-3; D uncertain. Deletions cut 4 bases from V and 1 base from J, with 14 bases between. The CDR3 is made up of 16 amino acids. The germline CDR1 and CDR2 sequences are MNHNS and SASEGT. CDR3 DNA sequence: TGTGCCAGCAGTGTGGCAACAGCCTTTTCTGGAAACACCATATATTTT. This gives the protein CASSVATAFSGNTIYF.

CDR3 sequence: CASSFPTSGGPRDTQYF. For the CDR3, the DNA is TGTGCCAGCAGCTTCCCCACTAGCGGGGGGCCACGAGATACGCAGTATTTT. The rearrangement joins TRBV11-2 to TRBJ2-3, with 12 bases that match TRBD2. V trimming: 3 bases; J trimming: 5 bases; junction bases outside the gene matches: 9. The CDR3 is 17 residues long. Germline values: CDR1 SGHAT, CDR2 FQNNGV.

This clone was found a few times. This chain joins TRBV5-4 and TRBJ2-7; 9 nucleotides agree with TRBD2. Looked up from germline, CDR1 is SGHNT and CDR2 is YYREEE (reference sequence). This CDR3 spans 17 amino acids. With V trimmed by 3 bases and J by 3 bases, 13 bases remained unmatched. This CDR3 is CASSSDKPRTSVYEQYF. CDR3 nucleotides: TGTGCCAGCAGCTCCGACAAACCGAGGACTAGCGTCTACGAGCAGTACTTC.